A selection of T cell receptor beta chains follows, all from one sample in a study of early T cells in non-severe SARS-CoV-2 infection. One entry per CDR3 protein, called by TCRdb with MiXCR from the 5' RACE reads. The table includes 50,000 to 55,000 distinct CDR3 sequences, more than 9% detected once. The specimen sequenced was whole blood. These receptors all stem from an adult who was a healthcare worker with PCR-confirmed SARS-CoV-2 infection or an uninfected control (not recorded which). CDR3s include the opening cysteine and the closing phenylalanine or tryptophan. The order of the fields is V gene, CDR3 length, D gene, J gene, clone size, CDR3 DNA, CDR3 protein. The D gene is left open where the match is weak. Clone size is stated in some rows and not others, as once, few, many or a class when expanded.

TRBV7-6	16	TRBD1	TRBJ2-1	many	TGTGCCAGCACCCTCGTGGGGACAGGCTCCTACAATGAGCAGTTCTTC	CASTLVGTGSYNEQFF
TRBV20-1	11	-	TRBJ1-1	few	TGCAGTGCTCAGAGAGACACTGAAGCTTTCTTT	CSAQRDTEAFF
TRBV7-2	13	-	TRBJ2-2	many	TGTGCCAGCAGTGGACCGAACACCGGGGAGCTGTTTTTT	CASSGPNTGELFF
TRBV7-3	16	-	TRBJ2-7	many	TGTGCCAGCAGCTTGGGTAACAGGGTATTGTCCTACGAGCAGTACTTC	CASSLGNRVLSYEQYF
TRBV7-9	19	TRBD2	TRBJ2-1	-	TGTGCCAGCAGCCCTGTCCCGAATAGGGCTAGCGGGACTTGGGATGAGCAGTTCTTC	CASSPVPNRASGTWDEQFF
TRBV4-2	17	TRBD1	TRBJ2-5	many	TGTGCCAGCAGCAATGGACAGGAGCTACTCCTAGGGGGGACCCAGTACTTC	CASSNGQELLLGGTQYF
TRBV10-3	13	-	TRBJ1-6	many	TGTGCCACCGCCTCTAACCAGGGGCCGCCCCTCCACTTT	CATASNQGPPLHF
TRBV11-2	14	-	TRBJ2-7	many	TGTGCCAGCAGCAACCGACACTTCTCCTACGAGCAGTACTTC	CASSNRHFSYEQYF
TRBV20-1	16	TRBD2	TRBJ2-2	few	TGCAGTGCTAGAGGTCCTAGCGGGGGGACCACCGGGGAGCTGTTTTTT	CSARGPSGGTTGELFF
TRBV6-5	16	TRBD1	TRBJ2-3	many	TGTGCCAGCAGTTATGGGAGACAGGGGGGCGCAGATACGCAGTATTTT	CASSYGRQGGADTQYF
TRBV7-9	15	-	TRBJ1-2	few	TGTGCCAGCAGCCCGACATGGGACGGATCTTATGGCTACACCTTC	CASSPTWDGSYGYTF
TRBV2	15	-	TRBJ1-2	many	TGTGCCAGCAGTGATAAAGGGACCAATAACTATGGCTACACCTTC	CASSDKGTNNYGYTF
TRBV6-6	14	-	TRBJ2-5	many	TGTGCCAGCAGTTACCCAGGGATCCAAGAGACCCAGTACTTC	CASSYPGIQETQYF
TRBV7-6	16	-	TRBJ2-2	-	TGTGCCAGCAGCCCCGCGGGGGCCGCGAACACCGGGGAGCTGTTTTTT	CASSPAGAANTGELFF
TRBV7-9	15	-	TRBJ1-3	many	TGTGCCAGCAGCTTAAGACGGCTATCTGGAAACACCATATATTTT	CASSLRRLSGNTIYF
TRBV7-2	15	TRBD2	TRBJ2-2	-	TGTGCCAGCAGCCACAGCGGGGTTAACACCGGGGAGCTGTTTTTT	CASSHSGVNTGELFF
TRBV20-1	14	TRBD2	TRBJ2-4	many	TGCAGTGCTAGGCGGGGGGGCGAGGGAAACATTCAGTACTTC	CSARRGGEGNIQYF
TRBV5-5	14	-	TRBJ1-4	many	TGTGCCAGCAGCTTGACAGGGAGTAATGAAAAACTGTTTTTT	CASSLTGSNEKLFF
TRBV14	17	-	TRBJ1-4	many	TGTGCCAGCAGCCAAGCAACGTCAGGGGCGTTTAATGAAAAACTGTTTTTT	CASSQATSGAFNEKLFF
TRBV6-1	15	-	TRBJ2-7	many	TGTGCCAGCAGTGAAGCGGCATCCAGGGATTACGAGCAGTACTTC	CASSEAASRDYEQYF
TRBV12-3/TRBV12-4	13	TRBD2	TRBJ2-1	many	TGTGCCAGCAAACCCTCGGGGAGGGATGAGCAGTTCTTC	CASKPSGRDEQFF
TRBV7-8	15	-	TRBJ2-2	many	TGTGCCAGCAGCCGCCGGGACTTCGGAACCGGGGAGCTGTTTTTT	CASSRRDFGTGELFF
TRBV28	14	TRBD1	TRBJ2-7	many	TGTGCCAGCAGTTTCGGGACAGGGGGGAATGAGCAGTACTTC	CASSFGTGGNEQYF
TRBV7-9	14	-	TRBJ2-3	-	TGTGCCAGCAGCTTAGAGGGTTCCACAGATACGCAGTATTTT	CASSLEGSTDTQYF
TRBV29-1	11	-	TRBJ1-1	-	TGCAGCGTCATTCCCGGGGGTGAAGCTTTCTTT	CSVIPGGEAFF
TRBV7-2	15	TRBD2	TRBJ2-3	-	TGTGCCCTCAGCAGGTCTAGCGGGGTTACAGATACGCAGTATTTT	CALSRSSGVTDTQYF
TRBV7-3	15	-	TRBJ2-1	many	TGTGCCAGCAGCTTAGGCAGGGGGACTAACGATGAGCAGTTCTTC	CASSLGRGTNDEQFF
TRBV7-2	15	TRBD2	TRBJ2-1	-	TGTGCCAGCAGCTTAAAGACTAGCGGTCACAATGAGCAGTTCTTC	CASSLKTSGHNEQFF
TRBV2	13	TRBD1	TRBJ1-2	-	TGTGCCAGCAGGGGACAGGCAAACGCTGGCTACACCTTC	CASRGQANAGYTF
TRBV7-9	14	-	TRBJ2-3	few	TGTGCCAGCAGCGATGGAACAGAAACAGATACGCAGTATTTT	CASSDGTETDTQYF
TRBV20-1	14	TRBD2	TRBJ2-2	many	TGCAGTGCTACGGGGGGATCGAACACCGGGGAGCTGTTTTTT	CSATGGSNTGELFF
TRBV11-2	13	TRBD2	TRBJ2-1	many	TGTGCCAGCAGGCCTAGCGGATCCAATGAGCAGTTCTTC	CASRPSGSNEQFF
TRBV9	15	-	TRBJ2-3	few	TGTGCCAGCAGCGTACAACAACTACCCACAGATACGCAGTATTTT	CASSVQQLPTDTQYF
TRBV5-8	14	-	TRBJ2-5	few	TGTGCCAGCAGCTTGGTCCAGTACCAAGAGACCCAGTACTTC	CASSLVQYQETQYF